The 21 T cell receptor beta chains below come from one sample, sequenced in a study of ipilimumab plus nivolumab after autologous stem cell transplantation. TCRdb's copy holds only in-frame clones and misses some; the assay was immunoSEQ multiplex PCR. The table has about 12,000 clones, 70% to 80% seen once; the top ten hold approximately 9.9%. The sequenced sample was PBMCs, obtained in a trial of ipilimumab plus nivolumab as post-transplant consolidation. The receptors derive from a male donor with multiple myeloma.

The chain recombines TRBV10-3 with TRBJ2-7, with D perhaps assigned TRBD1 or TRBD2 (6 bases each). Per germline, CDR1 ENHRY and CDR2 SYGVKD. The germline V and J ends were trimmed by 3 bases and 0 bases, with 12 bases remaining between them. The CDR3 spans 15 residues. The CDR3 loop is CAISDVQGGSYEQYF. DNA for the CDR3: TGTGCCATCAGTGATGTACAGGGAGGCTCCTACGAGCAGTACTTC.

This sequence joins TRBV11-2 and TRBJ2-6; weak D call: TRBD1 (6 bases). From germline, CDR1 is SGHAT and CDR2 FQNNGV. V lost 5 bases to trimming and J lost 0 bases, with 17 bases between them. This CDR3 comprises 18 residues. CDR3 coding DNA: TGTGCCAGCAGCCCGACAATTGGACAGCACTCTGGGGCCAACGTCCTGACTTTC. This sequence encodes CASSPTIGQHSGANVLTF.

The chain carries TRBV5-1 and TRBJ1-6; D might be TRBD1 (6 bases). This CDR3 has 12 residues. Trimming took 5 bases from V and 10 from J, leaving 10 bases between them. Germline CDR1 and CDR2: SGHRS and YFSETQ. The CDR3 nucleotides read TGCGCCAGCAGAGAGGGGGGATCACCCCTCCACTTT. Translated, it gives CASREGGSPLHF.

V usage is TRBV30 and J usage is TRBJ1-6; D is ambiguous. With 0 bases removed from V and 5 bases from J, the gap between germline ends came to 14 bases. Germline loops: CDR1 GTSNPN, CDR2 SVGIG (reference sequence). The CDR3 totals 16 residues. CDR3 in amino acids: CAWSVRESTNNSPLHF. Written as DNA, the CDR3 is TGTGCCTGGAGTGTACGAGAGAGTACTAATAATTCACCCCTCCACTTT.

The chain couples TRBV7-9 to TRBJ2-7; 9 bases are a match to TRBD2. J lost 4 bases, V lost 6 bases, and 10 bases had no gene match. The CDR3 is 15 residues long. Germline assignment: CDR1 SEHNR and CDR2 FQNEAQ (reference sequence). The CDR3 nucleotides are TGTGCCAGCAGTCTGCGGCTAGCGGGGATTTACGAGCAGTACTTC. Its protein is CASSLRLAGIYEQYF.

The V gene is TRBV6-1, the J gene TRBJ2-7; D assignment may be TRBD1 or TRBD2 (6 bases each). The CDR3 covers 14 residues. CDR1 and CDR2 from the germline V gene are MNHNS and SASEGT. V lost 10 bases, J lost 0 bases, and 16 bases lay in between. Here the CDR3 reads CATLPGASSYEQYF. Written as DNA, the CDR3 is TGTGCCACTCTCCCGGGGGCCTCCTCCTACGAGCAGTACTTC.

The CDR3 protein is CASSLNGPSSYNSPLHF. The CDR3 region has the DNA TGTGCCAGCAGTTTGAACGGGCCGAGCTCCTATAATTCACCCCTCCACTTT. V gene TRBV27 combines with J gene TRBJ1-6; D ambiguous. Germline V gene data show CDR1 as MNHEY and CDR2 as SMNVEV (reference sequence). The CDR3 contains 17 residues. The V gene lost 3 bases and the J gene lost 0 bases, with 12 bases spanning the gap.

This CDR3 is CASSQPGQGITNEKLFF. The DNA for the CDR3 is TGCGCCAGCAGCCAACCGGGACAGGGGATTACTAATGAAAAACTGTTTTTT. The J gene is TRBJ1-4, the V gene TRBV4-1; TRBD1 agrees at 10 bases. CDR1 and CDR2 from the germline V gene are MGHRA and YSYEKL. Trimming took 2 bases from V and 2 from J; bases not matched to a gene: 5. The CDR3 spans 17 residues.

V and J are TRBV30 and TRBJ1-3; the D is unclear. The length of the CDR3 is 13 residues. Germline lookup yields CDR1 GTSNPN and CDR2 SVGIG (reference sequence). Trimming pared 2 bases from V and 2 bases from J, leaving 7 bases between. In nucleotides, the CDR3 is TGTGCCTGGAGTAGAGGGCCTGGAAACACCATATATTTT. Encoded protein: CAWSRGPGNTIYF.

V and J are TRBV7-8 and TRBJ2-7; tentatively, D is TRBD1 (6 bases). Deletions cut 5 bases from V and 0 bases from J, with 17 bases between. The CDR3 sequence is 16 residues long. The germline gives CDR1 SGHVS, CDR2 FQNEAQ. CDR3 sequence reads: CASSQPPGVSSYEQYF. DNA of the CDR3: TGTGCCAGCAGCCAACCCCCAGGGGTAAGCTCCTACGAGCAGTACTTC.

The CDR3 loop is CASRADRVGEQYF. The CDR3 nucleotides are TGTGCCAGCAGGGCAGACAGGGTCGGGGAGCAGTACTTC. The rearrangement uses TRBV7-2 and TRBJ2-7; 7 nucleotides agree with TRBD1. The CDR3 is 13 residues long. CDR1 is SGHTA, CDR2 FQGNSA, per germline. With V trimmed by 6 bases and J by 7 bases, 9 bases remained unmatched. The entire variable domain, with the rest obtained from reference TRBV7-2 and TRBJ2-7, is as follows: GAGVSQSPSNKVTEKGKDVELRCDPISGHTALYWYRQSLGQGLEFLIYFQGNSAPDKSGLPSDRFSAERTGGSVSTLTIQRTQQEDSAVYLCASRADRVGEQYFGPGTRLTVT.

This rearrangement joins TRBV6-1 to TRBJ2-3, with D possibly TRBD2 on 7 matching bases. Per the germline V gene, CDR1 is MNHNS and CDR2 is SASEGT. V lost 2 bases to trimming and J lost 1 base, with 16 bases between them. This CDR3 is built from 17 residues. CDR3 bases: TGTGCCAGCAGTGAAAGAGCCTGGGGGGGCGGCACAGATACGCAGTATTTT. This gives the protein CASSERAWGGGTDTQYF.

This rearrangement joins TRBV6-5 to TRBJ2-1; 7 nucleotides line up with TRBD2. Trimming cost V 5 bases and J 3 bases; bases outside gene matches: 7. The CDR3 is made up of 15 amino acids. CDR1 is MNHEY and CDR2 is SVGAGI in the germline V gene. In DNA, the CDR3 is TGTGCCAGCAGTCAATCTAGCGGAGACTACAATGAGCAGTTCTTC. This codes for CASSQSSGDYNEQFF.

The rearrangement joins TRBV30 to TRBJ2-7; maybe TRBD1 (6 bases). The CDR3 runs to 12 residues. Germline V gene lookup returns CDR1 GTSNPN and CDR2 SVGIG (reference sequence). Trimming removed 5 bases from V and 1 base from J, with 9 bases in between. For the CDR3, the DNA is TGTGCCTGGGGGACATCTTCCTACGAGCAGTACTTC. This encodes CAWGTSSYEQYF.

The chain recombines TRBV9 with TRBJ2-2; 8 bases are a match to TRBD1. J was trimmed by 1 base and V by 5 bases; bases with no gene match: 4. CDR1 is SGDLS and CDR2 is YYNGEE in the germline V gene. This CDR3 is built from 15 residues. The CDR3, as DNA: TGTGCCAGCAGAAAGGACAGGGTGAACACCGGGGAGCTGTTTTTT. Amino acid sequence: CASRKDRVNTGELFF.

DNA for the CDR3: TGCGCCAGCAGTGAGTCCCGGGGGATCTCCTACGAGCAGTACTTC. This sequence encodes CASSESRGISYEQYF. The chain couples TRBV10-2 to TRBJ2-7; TRBD2 might be the D (6 bases). Germline CDR1 is WSHSY and CDR2 is SAAADI. The V gene lost 0 bases and the J gene lost 0 bases, with 9 bases spanning the gap. The CDR3 is 15 amino acids.

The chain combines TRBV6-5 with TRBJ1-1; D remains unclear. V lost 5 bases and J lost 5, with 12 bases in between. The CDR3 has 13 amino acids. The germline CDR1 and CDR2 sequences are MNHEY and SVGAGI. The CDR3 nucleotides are TGTGCCAGCAGTGTCGGGCCTTGGACTGAAGCTTTCTTT. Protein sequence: CASSVGPWTEAFF.

CDR3 in amino acids: CASSLEGTNYEQYF. In DNA, the CDR3 is TGTGCCAGCAGCTTGGAGGGGACAAACTACGAGCAGTACTTC. This chain connects TRBV5-4 to TRBJ2-5, with TRBD1 as a possible D gene (6 bases). The DNA matches TRBJ2-7 better at its end, which makes the J call doubtful. Per germline, CDR1 SGHNT and CDR2 YYREEE (reference sequence). CDR3 length: 14 residues.

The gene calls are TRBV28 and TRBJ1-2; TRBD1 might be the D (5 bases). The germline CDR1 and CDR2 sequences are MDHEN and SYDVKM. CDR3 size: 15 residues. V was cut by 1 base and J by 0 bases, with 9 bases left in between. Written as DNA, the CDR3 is TGTGCCAGCAGTTTATCTACAGGAGCTAACTATGGCTACACCTTC. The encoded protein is CASSLSTGANYGYTF.

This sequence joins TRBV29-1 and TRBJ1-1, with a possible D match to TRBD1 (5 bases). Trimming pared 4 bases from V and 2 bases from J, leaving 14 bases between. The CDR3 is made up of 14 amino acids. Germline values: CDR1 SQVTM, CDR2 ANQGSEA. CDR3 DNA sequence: TGCAGCGTTGCGTCTGACAGATACAACACTGAAGCTTTCTTT. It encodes CSVASDRYNTEAFF.

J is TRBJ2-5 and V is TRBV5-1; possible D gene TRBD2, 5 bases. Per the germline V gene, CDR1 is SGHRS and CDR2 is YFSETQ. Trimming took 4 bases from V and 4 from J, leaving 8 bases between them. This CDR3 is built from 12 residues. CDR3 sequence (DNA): TGCGCCAGCAGCCTAGCCCGAGAGACCCAGTACTTC. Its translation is CASSLARETQYF.